The 3 T cell receptor delta chains reported below all come from one sample, sequenced in a study of gamma-delta T cells after stem cell transplantation. TCRdb re-analyzed the RT-PCR reads via CATT. This sample's table reports dozens of delta-chain clones. The sequenced sample was gamma-delta T cells. The receptors come from a human donor. It is not recorded whose cells these are; they may come from a transplant donor. This table probably holds off-target reads from a library built for another chain.

The chain couples TRDV2 to TRDJ1; 7 nucleotides match TRDD3. Per germline, CDR1 GEAIGNYY and CDR2 EKD. The V gene end was trimmed by 0 bases and the J gene end by 0 bases; junction bases not matched to a gene: 3. This CDR3 region has 15 residues. CDR3 protein: CACDTVGEYTDKLIF. The DNA for the CDR3 is TGTGCCTGTGACACCGTGGGGGAGTACACCGATAAACTCATCTTT.

Regarding this clone: Relative to the germline gene, one junction end is altered; a read error may explain this. The chain has TRDV2 and TRDJ3, with 10 bases that match TRDD3. Germline CDR1 GEAIGNYY, CDR2 EKD. There are 19 residues in the CDR3. The CDR3 nucleotides are TGTGCCTGTGACACCGTGGTGGGGGATACCTCCTTGGACACCCGACAGATGTTTTTC. Its protein product is CACDTVVGDTSLDTRQMFF.

V is TRDV2 and J is TRDJ2, with no clear D. Germline-derived CDR1 and CDR2 are GEAIGNYY and EKD. With 0 bases removed from V and 2 bases from J, the gap between germline ends came to 9 bases. The CDR3 length is 15 residues. The DNA of the CDR3 is TGTGCCTGTGACACCGTAGGTCCCTTGACAGCACAACTCTTCTTT. Protein: CACDTVGPLTAQLFF.